A single sample gave rise to the 23 T cell receptor beta chains below, sequenced in a study of T cells in Graves' hyperthyroidism and ophthalmopathy (dated by TCRdb to the late 2010s). The library was built by means of multiplex PCR. Sequenced using an Illumina HiSeq 2000. Amplification of TCR beta CDR3 regions was carried out from RNA transcripts. The TCR CDR3 was subjected to a first round of RT-PCR using the HTBI primer set and the Qiagen OneStep RT-PCR kit. TCRdb cleaned the public reads at Q25 with fastp, built clones with MiXCR and kept in-frame beta chains. Rows matching on CDR3 protein sequence are summarized as one entry with the most common DNA and genes. Present in this sample are a few hundred thousand distinct CDR3 sequences, about half of which were seen just once. Approximately 7.5% of the sample is in the top ten clones. Input material: peripheral blood or thyroid tissue (not recorded which). The receptors shown here come from a woman younger than 35 with Graves' hyperthyroidism.

The CDR3 here is CASRWAGYTF. The CDR3 nucleotides are TGTGCCAGCAGGTGGGCGGGCTACACCTTC. The chain has TRBV2 and TRBJ1-2; D remains ambiguous. The CDR3 covers 10 residues. Germline-derived CDR1 and CDR2 are SNHLY and FYNNEI. Trimming cost V 6 bases and J 8 bases, with 7 bases left between them.

J is TRBJ1-6 and V is TRBV7-8, with TRBD1 matching over 8 bases. Per the germline V gene, CDR1 is SGHVS and CDR2 is FQNEAQ. The CDR3 spans 13 residues. V was pared by 11 bases and J by 4 bases, with 4 bases of the junction left unmatched. The CDR3 DNA sequence: TGTGCCGGGGGACAGGAATATAATTCACCCCTCCACTTT. Protein: CAGGQEYNSPLHF.

The chain uses TRBV11-2 and TRBJ2-6, with D possibly matching TRBD2 (5 bases). The germline V gene has CDR1 SGHAT and CDR2 FQNNGV. Trimming took 4 bases from V and 0 from J, leaving 10 bases between them. The CDR3 is 16 amino acids. CDR3 residues: CASSSPRGSGANVLTF. CDR3 DNA: TGTGCCAGCAGCTCCCCCCGGGGCTCTGGGGCCAACGTCCTGACTTTC.

Turning to this clonotype: An end of the junction differs from the germline gene, which may be a read error. This chain joins TRBV7-8 and TRBJ1-4; 7 nucleotides line up with TRBD1. The CDR3 is 13 amino acids. Germline V lookup: CDR1 SGHVS, CDR2 FQNEAQ. In nucleotides, the CDR3 is TGCGCCAGCAGCCAAGTGTCACTAGTGGGACAGTCTTTT. Translating gives CASSQVSLVGQSF.

The V call is TRBV7-9, the J call TRBJ2-3, with D possibly matching TRBD2 (6 bases). V lost 0 bases to trimming and J lost 2 bases, with 9 bases between them. The V gene's germline CDR1 is SEHNR and CDR2 FQNEAQ (reference sequence). This CDR3 region has 15 residues. Here the CDR3 reads CASSLAAGSTDTQYF. In DNA, the CDR3 is TGTGCCAGCAGCTTAGCAGCGGGTTCCACAGATACGCAGTATTTT.

This clonotype was counted only a few times. V gene TRBV2 combines with J gene TRBJ1-2; D remains unclear. V was clipped by 5 bases and J by 3 bases, with 16 bases between them. Germline V gives CDR1 SNHLY, CDR2 FYNNEI. The length of the CDR3 is 15 residues. This CDR3 is CASSYSNGWDYGYTF. As DNA, the CDR3 is TGTGCCAGCAGTTACTCGAATGGATGGGACTATGGCTACACCTTC.

This chain uses TRBV7-2 with TRBJ1-1; possibly TRBD1 for D (6 bases). The CDR3 runs 12 residues. Germline V CDR1 and CDR2: SGHTA, FQGNSA. Trimming removed 6 bases from V and 6 bases from J, with 11 bases in between. Here the CDR3 reads CASSSGASEAFF. CDR3 bases: TGTGCCAGCAGTTCGGGGGCATCTGAAGCTTTCTTT.

This clonotype has more than one count but fewer than ten. The J gene is TRBJ2-2, the V gene TRBV12-3 or TRBV12-4; 8 bases are shared with TRBD1. This CDR3 comprises 14 residues. For the CDR3, the DNA is TGTGTCTCGTCTCGGCAGGGGGCAGCCGGGGAGCTGTTTTTT. It specifies CVSSRQGAAGELFF.

V usage is TRBV24-1 and J usage is TRBJ2-5, with a tentative D call TRBD2 (6 bases). Germline CDR1 KGHDR, CDR2 SFDVKD. The CDR3 is 14 amino acids. The CDR3 loop is CATPGGGELETQYF. For the CDR3, the DNA is TGTGCTACCCCGGGCGGCGGGGAACTAGAGACCCAGTACTTC.

The rearrangement links TRBV14 to TRBJ2-5; weak D call: TRBD1 (8 bases). The germline V gene encodes CDR1 SGHDN and CDR2 FVKESK. Trimming removed 7 bases from V and 5 bases from J, with 20 bases in between. The CDR3 spans 15 residues. For the CDR3, the DNA is TGTGCCAGCAAGCGGGAAGACAGGGGCGGGGAGACCCAGTACTTC. Translation: CASKREDRGGETQYF.

The table lists this clonotype with many counts. This chain connects TRBV29-1 to TRBJ1-1; no clear D gene. V lost 4 bases and J lost 2, with 8 bases in between. Germline CDR1 and CDR2: SQVTM and ANQGSEA. This CDR3 has 12 amino acids. CDR3 nucleotide sequence: TGCAGCGTTGCGGCAGACAACACTGAAGCTTTCTTT. This codes for CSVAADNTEAFF.

V is TRBV29-1 and J is TRBJ1-5; no reliable D call. This CDR3 contains 15 residues. The germline V gene encodes CDR1 SQVTM and CDR2 ANQGSEA. V lost 8 bases, J lost 0 bases, and 17 bases lay in between. The CDR3, as DNA: TGCAGCTTCCGTGCCAGTAGCCTTAGCAATCAGCCCCAGCATTTT. The encoded protein is CSFRASSLSNQPQHF.

With respect to this clonotype: A much more abundant neighbour one base away suggests this may be a read error. This likely comes from a read error, as the CDR3 has no conserved phenylalanine or tryptophan at its end. No DNA is shown, since the ends of the CDR3 on it are uncertain; the CDR3 is the one TCRdb lists. The chain is built from TRBV27 and TRBJ1-1. Germline CDR1 reads MNHEY; CDR2 reads SMNVEV (reference sequence). From its first to its last residue, the CDR3 has 9 amino acids. CDR3 in amino acids: CASSNGSGG.

The chain combines TRBV20-1 with TRBJ2-7, with 7 bases identical to TRBD1. Germline V gene data show CDR1 as DFQATT and CDR2 as SNEGSKA (reference sequence). V dropped 1 base and J dropped 2; count of bases not matched to a gene: 5. The CDR3 length is 14 residues. The CDR3 loop is CSARGEGGPYEQYF. The CDR3 DNA reads TGCAGTGCTAGAGGGGAAGGGGGCCCCTACGAGCAGTACTTC.

A few counts support this clonotype. The chain is built from TRBV29-1 and TRBJ2-5; the D call may be TRBD1 or TRBD2 (5 bases each). The CDR3 extends over 13 amino acids. The germline V gene encodes CDR1 SQVTM and CDR2 ANQGSEA. The V end was cut by 7 bases, the J end by 4 bases, with 16 bases between. The CDR3 here is CSARPGGGETQYF. The CDR3 DNA sequence: TGCAGCGCCCGGCCTGGGGGTGGAGAGACCCAGTACTTC.

The V gene is TRBV19, the J gene TRBJ1-1; D not resolved. V lost 11 bases, J lost 4 bases, and 20 bases lay in between. Germline values: CDR1 LNHDA, CDR2 SQIVND (reference sequence). The CDR3 runs 14 residues. In nucleotides, the CDR3 is TGTGCCTGGAGATCTTACCTCGGGAGCACTGAAGCTTTCTTT. Residues: CAWRSYLGSTEAFF.

The chain joins TRBV24-1 to TRBJ1-2; 14 positions match TRBD2. The DNA end lines up better with TRBJ2-1; the J call may be wrong. This CDR3 spans 16 amino acids. Looked up from germline, CDR1 is KGHDR and CDR2 is SFDVKD. The CDR3 reads CATSDLGTSGSNEQFF. The CDR3 DNA follows: TGTGCCACCAGTGATTTGGGGACTAGCGGGAGTAATGAGCAGTTCTTC.

This clonotype was recorded a few times. The chain joins TRBV12-3 or TRBV12-4 to TRBJ2-2; TRBD2 agrees at 7 bases. The CDR3 length is 15 residues. The junction had 7 bases not matched to a gene; V was cut back by 4 bases and J by 5 bases. The CDR3 nucleotides are TGTGCCAGCAGTTCGCCGGGGGGTGGGACCGGGGAGCTGTTTTTT. Translating it yields CASSSPGGGTGELFF.

This clonotype was seen repeatedly, ten times or more. This sequence joins TRBV14 and TRBJ1-2; D unclear. V was trimmed by 10 bases and J by 11 bases, leaving 11 bases between them. This CDR3 has 9 residues. Germline values: CDR1 SGHDN, CDR2 FVKESK. CDR3 amino acids: CATNGGYTF. The CDR3 nucleotides read TGTGCCACTAACGGTGGGTACACCTTC.

This clonotype was seen a handful of times. A clone one base away is much larger, so this may be a read error. The rearrangement joins TRBV29-1 to TRBJ1-5; 7 nucleotides match TRBD1. The V segment lost 2 bases and the J segment 7 bases; nucleotides outside the gene matches: 2. From germline, CDR1 is SQVTM and CDR2 ANQGSEA. This CDR3 spans 12 amino acids. CDR3 loop: CSVEQGVQPQHF. DNA for the CDR3: TGCAGCGTTGAACAGGGGGTGCAGCCCCAGCATTTT.

This clonotype was counted at least ten times. V is TRBV6-4 and J is TRBJ2-6; D remains ambiguous. Germline CDR1 and CDR2: MRHNA and SNTAGT. This CDR3 is 15 amino acids long. The V end lost 0 bases, the J end lost 1 base, and 4 bases lay between the germline ends. CDR3 region: CASSDSRSGANVLTF. The DNA of the CDR3 is TGTGCCAGCAGTGACTCCCGGTCTGGGGCCAACGTCCTGACTTTC.

At least ten counts were recorded for this clonotype. The CDR3 sequence: CASSIEGGPYEQYF. The CDR3 DNA follows: TGTGCCAGTAGTATCGAGGGGGGCCCCTACGAGCAGTACTTC. The V call is TRBV19, the J call TRBJ2-7; D may correspond to TRBD1 or TRBD2 (6 bases each). The CDR3 runs to 14 residues. V was clipped by 3 bases and J by 2 bases, with 11 bases between them. Germline V gives CDR1 LNHDA, CDR2 SQIVND (reference sequence).

V is TRBV10-3 and J is TRBJ2-7; 8 positions match TRBD1. The length of the CDR3 is 12 residues. The germline CDR1 and CDR2 sequences are ENHRY and SYGVKD. V lost 5 bases to trimming and J lost 6 bases; unmatched junction nucleotides: 3. This CDR3 reads CAISYRGSEQYF. The CDR3 coding sequence is TGTGCCATCAGTTACAGGGGGAGCGAGCAGTACTTC.